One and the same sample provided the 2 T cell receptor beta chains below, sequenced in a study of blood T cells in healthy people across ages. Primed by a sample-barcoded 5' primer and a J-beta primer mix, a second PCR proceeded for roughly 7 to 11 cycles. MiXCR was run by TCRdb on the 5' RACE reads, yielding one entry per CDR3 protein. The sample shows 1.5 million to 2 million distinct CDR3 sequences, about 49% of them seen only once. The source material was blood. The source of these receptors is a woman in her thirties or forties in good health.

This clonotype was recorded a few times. The CDR3 nucleotides read TGCGCCAGCAGCTTTGTAGGGACAGGGGGCTTCGAGCAGTACTTC. Its protein product is CASSFVGTGGFEQYF. The rearrangement links TRBV5-1 to TRBJ2-7; TRBD1 matches 12 bases. This CDR3 comprises 15 residues. J gave up 6 bases and V 2 bases, and 6 bases lay outside the gene matches. From germline, CDR1 is SGHRS and CDR2 YFSETQ.

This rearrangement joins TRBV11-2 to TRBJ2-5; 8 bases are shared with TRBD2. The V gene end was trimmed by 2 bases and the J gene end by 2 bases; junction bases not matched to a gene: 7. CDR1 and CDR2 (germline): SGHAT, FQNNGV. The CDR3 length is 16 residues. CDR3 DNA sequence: TGTGCCAGCAGCTTAAGGGCTAGCGGGTTTCAAGAGACCCAGTACTTC. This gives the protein CASSLRASGFQETQYF.